This T cell receptor beta chain was profiled in a study of human T cells and chemical hapten exposure. Study as a whole: TCR yields per sample varied, mainly owing to small pooled library volume differences. Study-level findings and limits: Once DPC sensitization occurred, TCRs above 1 in 1000 frequency showed no change.

Individual cDNA molecules had unique molecular identifiers attached to them by the library. In the original analysis: A typical sample had roughly 96,000 TCRs, with about 23,224 to 750,000 overall. One entry per CDR3 protein results from TCRdb running MiXCR on the reads. TCRdb's processing, not the authors' own work, is the source of the V and J calls. The data contain more than 100,000 distinct CDR3 sequences, 8.5% of them singletons. V was cut by 7 bases and J by 5 bases, with 17 bases left in between. Germline V gene lookup returns CDR1 MNHEY and CDR2 SMNVEV (reference sequence). The CDR3 is 14 amino acids. Total RNA extraction was carried out from unfractionated whole blood. This clonotype was observed many times. Its antigen remains unidentified.

This receptor was taken from a human donor in good health. Some clones in this sample may be carry-over from other donors' samples. The genes are TRBV27 and TRBJ1-1; D is uncertain. The sample consisted of whole blood. The CDR3 sequence is CASIDSVGSTEAFF. The CDR3 DNA follows: TGTGCCAGCATAGATTCGGTCGGGTCGACTGAAGCTTTCTTT.